This T cell receptor beta chain was found in a study of blood T cell repertoires in COVID-19. Germline V gene sequence: CDR1 MNHEY, CDR2 SVGEGT. Trimming cost V 2 bases and J 2 bases, with 7 bases left between them. The length of the CDR3 is 15 residues. The table came from immunoSEQ multiplex PCR; TCRdb's copy has only in-frame clones and leaves some out. The sample carries 200,000 to 250,000 clones, around nine tenths recorded once. This study enrolled people aged about 18 to 100 from approximately 25 US geographic areas. V usage is TRBV6-2 or TRBV6-3 and J usage is TRBJ2-6; D not certain. The receptor comes from a man aged 25 to 40 who had recovered from COVID-19. Sequencing used PBMCs or T cells enriched from blood (not recorded which). The CDR3 loop reads CASSYGLPGANVLTF. CDR3 coding DNA: TGTGCCAGCAGTTACGGGCTTCCTGGGGCCAACGTCCTGACTTTC.